Listed below are T cell receptor beta chains from one sample, sequenced in a study of T cells after yellow fever vaccination. A single record per CDR3 protein comes from TCRdb applying MiXCR to the 5' RACE reads. The repertoire has under 600,000 distinct CDR3 sequences, 13% of them found once; the top ten carry over 12%. Specimen: PBMCs, collected on the day of the yellow fever booster vaccination. The receptors originated from a man aged 30 to 39 who received the YFV17D yellow fever vaccine. CDR3s leave out the opening cysteine and the closing phenylalanine or tryptophan.

TRBJ2-1 TRBV28 ASSRGGGPYNEQF
TRBJ2-4 TRBV30 AWSVGSQNIQY
TRBJ2-3 TRBV5-4 ASSSGFTGTDTQY
TRBJ2-4 TRBV7-2 ASSPRAGIQY
TRBJ2-1 TRBV29-1 SVEGIVVYNEQF
TRBJ2-6 TRBV18 ASSLRLAGEAGANVLT
TRBJ1-4 TRBV11-2 ASSPGRKGEKLF
TRBJ1-2 TRBV20-1 SAYNNYGYT
TRBJ2-2 TRBV5-1 ASSLSAPSNTGELF
TRBJ2-5 TRBV30 AWTLGGRQGQETQY
TRBJ2-2 TRBV12-3/TRBV12-4 ASSFKSGSSGELF
TRBJ2-7 TRBV19 ASSILGQGSEQY
TRBJ2-7 TRBV6-2/TRBV6-3 AGGRQTFYEQY
TRBJ1-6 TRBV6-1 ASSQTFSYNSPLH
TRBJ1-1 TRBV6-5 ASSYRDRNTEAF
TRBJ2-5 TRBV3-1 ASSQDQGGGTQY
TRBJ2-5 TRBV29-1 SVGTTGRETQY
TRBJ2-5 TRBV7-9 ASRKVGEREGGETQY
TRBJ2-3 TRBV30 AWSSMGRGGPDTQY
TRBJ2-4 TRBV5-1 ASSPGTVNNIQY
TRBJ1-2 TRBV20-1 SARPRTTGDYGYT
TRBJ2-7 TRBV20-1 SATRALNKGYEQY
TRBJ2-3 TRBV7-9 ASSPRPGTQLDTQY
TRBJ2-7 TRBV6-5 ASSYRQSPYEQY
TRBJ1-4 TRBV29-1 SVEDLKAHGEKLF
TRBJ2-7 TRBV10-3 AISDPVGQGYEQY
TRBJ2-3 TRBV20-1 SALPPSISTDTQY
TRBJ2-7 TRBV4-3 ASSQEVEGLAYEQY